This T cell receptor beta chain was captured by sequencing in a study of shared clonotypes between healthy human individuals (dated by TCRdb to about 2020). With regard to the full study: The cohort included a few men and two women between 18 and 49 years of age. Different laboratories and diverse techniques were used to prepare libraries and sequence TCR repertoires, to increase sequencing depth and limit assay-specific biases. To estimate repertoire size and how much clonotypes are shared between individuals, the study performed deep sequencing of blood TCR repertoires from roughly five healthy adults. Leukapheresis yielded between about 0.85 and 9 billion PBMCs per donor. For each donor, three plates each were used for CD4 naive and CD4 memory, two plates were used for CD8 naive, and one plate was used for CD8 memory.

General study outcomes and caveats: Naive subsets generally had larger estimated clonotype richness than memory subsets. The genetic and exposure-history diversity represented was limited by the small number of donors. Even with the large sequencing depth, rarefaction of the sorted-subset datasets indicated that sequencing was incomplete. Sampling was limited to blood, and TCR repertoires in tissue likely differ from TCR repertoires in blood. Compared with non-shared clonotypes, the clonotypes found in all four sorted-subset donors had higher generation probabilities. Pairwise subsampling indicated that sequencing depth was expected to affect the degree of clonotype sharing among donors. When a few donors were compared, the shared fraction of clonotypes was 5% to 6.5% for naive CD4, around 4% for naive CD8, more than 2% for memory CD4, and around 0.37% for memory CD8.

CD8 naive samples were obtained by positive selection for CCR7 among CD45RO-negative cells, yielding a CD45RA+CCR7+ population from which TemRA cells were excluded. The donors were healthy, HIV-negative adults who had no recently reported acute infections or vaccinations. Every donor was a Caucasian adult residing in Nashville, Tennessee, USA. Blood was obtained by leukapheresis, after which PBMCs were separated by Ficoll-Histopaque density gradient centrifugation and cryopreserved in liquid nitrogen vapor phase. Analytical flow cytometry was used to check the purity and quantity of each magnetically sorted T cell population. From each sorted fraction, genomic DNA was isolated and quantified by UV absorbance on a Nanodrop 2000c. Using the deep immunoSEQ assay, multiplex PCR amplified TCR CDR3 regions from genomic DNA. Genomic DNA extracted from each cell subset was distributed evenly over all wells of several immunoSEQ 96-well plates, and each plate served as one replicate. For sorted subsets, roughly 200 ng of genomic DNA, equivalent to about 30,000 T cell genomes, went into each replicate PCR. The purified libraries were quantified using a Qubit 3.0 fluorometer, sized with a Bioanalyzer 2100, and then quantified again using the KAPA Library Quantification kit. A separate single-read 150-cycle Illumina NextSeq 550 flow cell was used to sequence each immunoSEQ 96-well plate. The original pipeline was this. Because only junctional sequences without quality scores were contained in the immunoSEQ output, filtering matching that applied to full-length reads could not be performed. To assign V/J genes and CDR3, sequences were annotated using PyIR, a Python wrapper for IgBLAST v1.9, with IMGT germline references. Reads were filtered out if the reads had weak V/J assignments (E-value above 1e-6), no CDR3, stop codons, out-of-frame junctions, or ambiguous translated residues. V3J clonotypes were defined as sequences sharing the same inferred V gene, J gene, and CDR3 amino acid sequence. To compute the percentage overlap between repertoires, the number of shared unique clonotypes was divided by the size of the smaller repertoire. Three approaches were used to assess repertoire richness: RTK rarefaction, the Chao1 estimator, and Recon v2.1 estimates of unobserved clonotypes. For all TCRbeta clonotypes obtained by the gDNA method from four donors, generation probabilities were computed with OLGA. The table was pulled from immuneACCESS by TCRdb, which kept in-frame rearrangements only. Such tables lose some clones; where checked, under half of the loss comes from unresolved V genes, and the rest has no known cause. The D gene and trimming were derived from the DNA, and the V and J assignments and clone size from that table. Across this sample there are around 640,000 clones, with approximately 96% seen only once. Jointly, the top ten make up 0.11% of the sample.

Details on this clone: What antigen it recognizes has not been identified. The record has no base qualities; no much larger clone is one base away.

The clonotype was recovered from a woman aged 25 to 45 in good health. The specimen was naive CD8+ T cells sorted from blood. What the cell subset or site label conveys for this sample: CD45RA+CCR7+.

The CDR3 protein sequence reads: CSVEASNYEQYF. The DNA sequence is as follows: TGCAGCGTTGAAGCTTCCAACTACGAGCAGTACTTC. The chain is encoded by TRBV29-1 joined to TRBJ2-7; no D gene call is confident. V was cut back by 1 base and J by 3 bases, leaving a gap of 7 bases between them. The CDR3 starts with the cysteine, ends with the phenylalanine, and has 12 residues. Left in the record is the CDR3 DNA by itself, 36 bases read in frame from the first base. Taken from the germline V gene, the CDR1 and CDR2 loops are SQVTM and ANQGSEA.